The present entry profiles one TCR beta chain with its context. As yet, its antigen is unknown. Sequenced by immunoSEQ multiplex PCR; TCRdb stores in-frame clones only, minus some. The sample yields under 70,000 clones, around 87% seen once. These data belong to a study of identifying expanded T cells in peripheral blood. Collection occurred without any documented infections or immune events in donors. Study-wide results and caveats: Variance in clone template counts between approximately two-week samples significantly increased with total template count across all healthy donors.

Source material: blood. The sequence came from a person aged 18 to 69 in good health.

CDR3 sequence reads: CASTQRGSSYNEQFF. The CDR3 DNA follows: TGTGCCAGCACCCAGCGGGGGAGCTCCTACAATGAGCAGTTCTTC. V usage is TRBV27 and J usage is TRBJ2-1, with 8 nucleotides matching TRBD2. After removal of 7 bases from V and 0 bases from J, the junction contained 5 bases not matched to a gene. There are 15 residues in the CDR3. CDR1 MNHEY and CDR2 SMNVEV come from the germline V gene (reference sequence).